This record covers a single T cell receptor (beta chain). Its matching antigen is unknown. Sequencing used immunoSEQ multiplex PCR; TCRdb keeps in-frame clones, though not all of them. The data hold tens of thousands of clones, with approximately 95% observed a single time. The data belong to a study of cytomegalovirus exposure and HLA in healthy donors. Study-level results: Testing in vitro showed a few CMV-associated chains specific for CMV antigens. Listed as cytomegalovirus-associated were 150 or so TCR beta chains. Subsequent analysis showed first-cohort TCR clusters tending to co-occur in 120 validation repertoires. Reportedly, diagnosis of cytomegalovirus status by the classifier showed high specificity and sensitivity.

The V gene's germline CDR1 is SEHNR and CDR2 FQNEAQ (reference sequence). Trimming left V 9 bases short and J 1 base short, with 13 bases between. The CDR3 is 13 amino acids. The material sequenced was PBMCs. This receptor was taken from a young woman in good health and CMV-seronegative. This chain uses TRBV7-9 with TRBJ2-7; tentative D call: TRBD1 (6 bases). This CDR3 reads CASESGTSYEQYF. CDR3 DNA: TGTGCCAGTGAGTCCGGGACATCCTACGAGCAGTACTTC.